These 7 T cell receptor beta chains were all obtained from the same sample, sequenced in a study of T cell clones after liver transplantation (dated by TCRdb to the late 2010s). Library preparation was by the immunoSEQ multiplex PCR assay. Drawn from immuneACCESS, this table holds only the in-frame rearrangements with V and J called that TCRdb kept. Clones are partly lost; checked studies trace under half to an unresolved V gene and leave the rest unexplained. Here the sample has roughly 100,000 clones; more than 75% occur a single time. 0.8% to 1% of the sample belongs to the ten largest clones. According to the study, the label for this sample's time point signals: pre-transplant. The sequencing here drew on CD4+ T cells from blood, taken before liver transplant. The receptors derive from a human donor who received a liver transplant.

The chain employs TRBV29-1 and TRBJ1-2; the D is unclear. The length of the CDR3 is 12 residues. The ends were cut back, 1 base at V and 8 bases at J, with 11 bases in the middle. Germline-derived CDR1 and CDR2 are SQVTM and ANQGSEA. CDR3 in amino acids: CSVEGQHDGYTF. CDR3 coding DNA: TGCAGCGTTGAAGGGCAGCATGACGGCTACACCTTC.

This clone was counted a single time. V is TRBV7-2 and J is TRBJ1-3; D may be TRBD1 (6 bases). V was clipped by 3 bases and J by 8 bases, with 11 bases between them. The CDR3 consists of 13 residues. In germline, CDR1 is SGHTA, CDR2 FQGNSA. CDR3 DNA sequence: TGTGCCAGCAGCTTCAACAGGGATTACACCATATATTTT. This gives the protein CASSFNRDYTIYF.

A remark on this clone: One junction end disagrees with the germline gene, perhaps due to a read error. The chain employs TRBV4-3 and TRBJ1-6; D is ambiguous. Germline CDR1 reads LGHNA; CDR2 reads YSLEER. This CDR3 has 12 amino acids. CDR3 coding DNA: TGCGCCGGCAGCCAAGATTATTCACCCCTCCACTTT. Protein product: CAGSQDYSPLHF.

The chain is built from TRBV7-9 and TRBJ2-7, with 9 nucleotides matching TRBD2. Trimming removed 5 bases from V and 0 bases from J; junction bases left unmatched: 5. The CDR3 totals 15 residues. From germline, CDR1 is SEHNR and CDR2 FQNEAQ (reference sequence). CDR3 bases: TGTGCCAGCAGCAATAGCGGGGGCAGCTCCTACGAGCAGTACTTC. Its translation: CASSNSGGSSYEQYF.

The V gene is TRBV5-1, the J gene TRBJ2-7; D tentatively fits TRBD1 or TRBD2 (6 bases each). The V and J ends lost 0 bases and 4 bases respectively, with 14 bases between them. Germline V gene sequence: CDR1 SGHRS, CDR2 YFSETQ. This CDR3 has 15 residues. CDR3 residues: CASSLERQGRYEQYF. Here the CDR3 DNA reads TGCGCCAGCAGCTTGGAGCGGCAGGGGAGGTACGAGCAGTACTTC. The variable domain in full, completed from reference TRBV5-1 and TRBJ2-7, reads KAGVTQTPRYLIKTRGQQVTLSCSPISGHRSVSWYQQTPGQGLQFLFEYFSETQRNKGNFPGRFSGRQFSNSRSEMNVSTLELGDSALYLCASSLERQGRYEQYFGPGTRLTVT.

The V call is TRBV7-8, the J call TRBJ2-5, with 13 bases matching TRBD2. With V trimmed by 1 base and J by 5 bases, 7 bases remained unmatched. CDR3 length equals 17 residues. Germline CDR1 and CDR2: SGHVS and FQNEAQ. The CDR3 is CASSLEGTSGMLETQYF. The CDR3 DNA reads TGTGCCAGCAGCTTAGAGGGGACTAGCGGGATGTTGGAGACCCAGTACTTC. Together with reference TRBV7-8 and TRBJ2-5, the CDR3 gives the full variable domain: GAGVSQSPRYKVAKRGQDVALRCDPISGHVSLFWYQQALGQGPEFLTYFQNEAQLDKSGLPSDRFFAERPEGSVSTLKIQRTQQEDSAVYLCASSLEGTSGMLETQYFGPGTRLLVL.

The chain is built from TRBV18 and TRBJ1-5; D remains ambiguous. CDR1 is KGHSH, CDR2 LQKENI, per germline. CDR3 length: 13 amino acids. V lost 2 bases and J lost 5, with 7 bases in between. The CDR3 DNA sequence: TGTGCCAGCTCACCAACAGTATATCAGCCCCAGCATTTT. It specifies CASSPTVYQPQHF.